A single T cell receptor (beta chain) is shown here with its context. Its specificity is unknown. V was cut by 1 base and J by 5 bases, with 8 bases left in between. The germline V gene has CDR1 LNHNV and CDR2 YYDKDF (reference sequence). The CDR3 is 13 amino acids. The library was made from cDNA and included unique molecular identifiers. Each sample of about 1 to 10 million input T cells yielded 500,000 or so cDNA molecules, so each molecule approximated one T cell. TCRdb processed the PCR reads anew with MiXCR; each CDR3 protein has one entry. The repertoire holds more than 500,000 distinct CDR3 sequences, with 34% as singletons. The data are from a study of post-analysis software for immune sequencing data. Study results and caveats: Patients had higher frequencies than controls of five TRBV segments, including TRBV5-6, TRBV5-1 and TRBV20-1. F measure clustering grouped samples strongly by preparation batch.

The sample taken for sequencing was blood. The sequence was collected from a girl younger than 18 with multiple sclerosis. The rearrangement links TRBV15 to TRBJ2-5; D remains ambiguous. In DNA form, the CDR3 reads TGTGCCACCAGCAGAGTAATGGCGGAGACCCAGTACTTC. Its protein product is CATSRVMAETQYF.